The sample holds a few counts of the clone carrying this T cell receptor beta chain. The data originate from a study of blood T cell repertoires in COVID-19. Background on the study: COVID-19 samples from acute and convalescent phases originated in the United States, Italy and Spain. PBMCs, B-cell-depleted T cells, or T cells were the source of the cDNA or gDNA that made up the material.

Original handling: For nucleated cells, counts were estimated from reference gene primer amplification. Sequencing was performed with immunoSEQ multiplex PCR; in TCRdb, only in-frame clones are kept and a portion is missing. The V and J calls and the clone size are those of that table, but D and trimming were determined from the DNA. The sample holds about 97,000 clones, around 87% seen once. From germline, CDR1 is SGHRS and CDR2 YFSETQ. This CDR3 comprises 16 residues. The germline V and J ends were trimmed by 4 bases and 5 bases, with 22 bases remaining between them. Sequences were obtained from peripheral blood. V gene TRBV5-1 combines with J gene TRBJ2-7; possible D gene TRBD1, 6 bases. This clonotype was sampled from a human donor in a cohort sampled during active COVID-19. The CDR3 sequence is CASSTQGIEQGDEQYF. CDR3 in DNA: TGCGCCAGCAGCACCCAGGGAATCGAACAGGGAGACGAGCAGTACTTC.